This T cell receptor beta chain was sequenced in a study of graft-versus-host responses after intestinal transplantation. Remarks on this clone: Antigen unknown.

Germline values: CDR1 LNHNV, CDR2 YYDKDF (reference sequence). V was shortened by 1 base and J by 2 bases, with 8 bases between the two germline ends. The CDR3 loop spans 14 amino acids. This table comes from immunoSEQ multiplex PCR, and its TCRdb copy is limited to in-frame clones, with some not included. The sample comprises about 96,000 clones, 92% of which are singletons, and approximately 0.17% rests with the top ten. The chain carries TRBV15 and TRBJ2-5; no definite D call. The TCR originated in a human donor who received an intestinal transplant. The source material was unstimulated CD4+ T cells sorted from spleen or lymph node cells, sampled before intestinal transplant. DNA of the CDR3: TGTGCCACCAGCAGAGGAGGTCAACAAGAGACCCAGTACTTC. Protein product: CATSRGGQQETQYF.